This T cell receptor (beta chain) was captured in a study of CD8 T cells in Susac syndrome. V gave up 7 bases and J gave up 4 bases; unmatched junction bases: 6. Germline values: CDR1 MNHNY, CDR2 SVGAGI (reference sequence). There are 13 residues in the CDR3. Random hexamers were used to reverse transcribe the RNA input (about 0.5 to 1 ug). TCRdb recomputed calls from the immunoSEQ multiplex PCR reads with MiXCR, one row per CDR3 protein. In the table there are approximately 210,000 distinct CDR3 sequences, 95% of which are singletons. The chain combines TRBV6-6 with TRBJ2-7; 8 bases are a match to TRBD1. This TCR was recovered from a human donor with multiple sclerosis. Sequencing was performed on CD4+ T cells from PBMCs. CDR3 protein: CASTGQGIYEQYF. The CDR3 region has the DNA TGTGCCAGCACAGGACAGGGAATTTACGAGCAGTACTTC.